The clone carrying this TCR beta chain was seen a single time. Its antigen is unidentified. The sample comes from a study of T cell responses to AZD1222 COVID-19 vaccine. Regarding the study as a whole: Researchers took repertoire samples only after the peak T cell response had come. Epitopes outside B.1.351 and B.1.1.7 mutated regions reportedly drew nearly half of spike TCRs.

The protocol was immunoSEQ multiplex PCR, while the TCRdb copy is restricted to in-frame clones and leaves out a portion. The sample yields about 130,000 clones, about 92% seen once. Germline V CDR1 and CDR2: MGHDK, SYGVNS. V lost 3 bases and J lost 4, with 6 bases in between. The CDR3 sequence is 13 residues long. The chain employs TRBV25-1 and TRBJ2-2, with no clear D. The sequencing here drew on peripheral blood, taken on day 0 of AZD1222 vaccination. The receptor was isolated from an adult in good health. The DNA of the CDR3 is TGTGCCAGCAGTGATACAATCACCGGGGAGCTGTTTTTT. Protein sequence: CASSDTITGELFF.